The entry below describes one TCR beta chain. Its antigen remains unidentified. V lost 7 bases and J lost 7, with 19 bases in between. CDR3 length equals 14 residues. From germline, CDR1 is MDHEN and CDR2 SYDVKM. This sample was taken from a study of cytomegalovirus exposure and HLA in healthy donors. Broader study findings: Reports showed the classifier diagnosing cytomegalovirus status with high specificity and sensitivity. In vitro testing confirmed a few CMV-associated chains as specific for CMV antigens.

Profiled with immunoSEQ multiplex PCR; TCRdb holds only in-frame clones, not every one. The sample has about 110,000 clones, around 85% seen once. The study drew the donors from its roughly 120-subject validation cohort, separate from the roughly 700-subject first cohort. The chain recombines TRBV28 with TRBJ1-2, with a possible D match to TRBD1 (6 bases). What was sequenced was PBMCs. The source of this sequence is a young woman in good health and CMV-seronegative. CDR3 bases: TGTGCCAGCAACTCACTAGGGGGACACTTTGGCTACACCTTC. It encodes CASNSLGGHFGYTF.